This TCR beta chain came from a study of shared clonotypes between healthy human individuals. The V end lost 0 bases, the J end lost 1 base, and 4 bases lay between the germline ends. Germline loops: CDR1 SGHRS, CDR2 YFSETQ. The CDR3 extends over 13 amino acids. Each subset's genomic DNA was shared equally among a number of immunoSEQ plates. The repertoire was sequenced with immunoSEQ multiplex PCR; TCRdb's copy has only in-frame clones and lacks some. This table has some 450,000 clones, approximately 71% appearing once. Of note for this clone: A single base separates this from a much larger clone, so it may be a read error. Other DNA sequences in this specimen translate into the identical CDR3.

The chain recombines TRBV5-1 with TRBJ2-5; D gene unclear. The sample was PBMCs. The TCR was taken from a woman aged 40 to 50 in good health. Some clones in this sample may be carry-over from other donors' samples. The CDR3 is CASSLGGQETQYF. DNA for the CDR3: TGCGCCAGCAGCTTGGGGGGCCAAGAGACCCAGTACTTC. Full variable domain (outside the CDR3, taken from reference TRBV5-1 and TRBJ2-5): KAGVTQTPRYLIKTRGQQVTLSCSPISGHRSVSWYQQTPGQGLQFLFEYFSETQRNKGNFPGRFSGRQFSNSRSEMNVSTLELGDSALYLCASSLGGQETQYFGPGTRLLVL.